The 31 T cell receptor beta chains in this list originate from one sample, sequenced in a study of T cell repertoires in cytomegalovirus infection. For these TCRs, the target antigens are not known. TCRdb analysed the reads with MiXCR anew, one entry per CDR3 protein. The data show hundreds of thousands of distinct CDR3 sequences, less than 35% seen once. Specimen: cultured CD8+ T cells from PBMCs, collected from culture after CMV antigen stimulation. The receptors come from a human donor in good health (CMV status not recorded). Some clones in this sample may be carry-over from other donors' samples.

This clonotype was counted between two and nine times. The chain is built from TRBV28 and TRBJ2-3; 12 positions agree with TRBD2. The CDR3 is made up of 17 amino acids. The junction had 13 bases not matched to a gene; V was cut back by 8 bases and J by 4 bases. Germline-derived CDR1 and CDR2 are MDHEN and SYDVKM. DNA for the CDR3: TGTGCCAGCGGCAAGGCCACTAGCGGGGGGTATGCAGATACGCAGTATTTT. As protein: CASGKATSGGYADTQYF.

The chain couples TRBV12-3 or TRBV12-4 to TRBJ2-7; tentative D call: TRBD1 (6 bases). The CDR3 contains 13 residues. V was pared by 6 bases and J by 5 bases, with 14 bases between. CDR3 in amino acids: CASSPQGGNEQYV. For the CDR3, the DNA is TGTGCCAGCAGCCCACAGGGTGGCAACGAGCAGTACGTC.

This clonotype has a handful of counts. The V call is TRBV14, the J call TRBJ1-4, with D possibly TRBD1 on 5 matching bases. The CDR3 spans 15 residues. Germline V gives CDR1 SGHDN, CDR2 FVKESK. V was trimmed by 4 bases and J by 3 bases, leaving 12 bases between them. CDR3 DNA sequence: TGTGCCAGCAGCCCACGGGACCCCGCTAATGAAAAACTGTTTTTT. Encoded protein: CASSPRDPANEKLFF.

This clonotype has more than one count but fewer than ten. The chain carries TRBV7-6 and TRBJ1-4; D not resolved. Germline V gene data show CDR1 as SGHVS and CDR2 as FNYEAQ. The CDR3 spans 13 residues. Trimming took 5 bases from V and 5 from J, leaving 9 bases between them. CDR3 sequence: CASSPGRNEKLFF. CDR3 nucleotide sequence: TGTGCCAGCAGCCCAGGCAGGAATGAAAAACTGTTTTTT.

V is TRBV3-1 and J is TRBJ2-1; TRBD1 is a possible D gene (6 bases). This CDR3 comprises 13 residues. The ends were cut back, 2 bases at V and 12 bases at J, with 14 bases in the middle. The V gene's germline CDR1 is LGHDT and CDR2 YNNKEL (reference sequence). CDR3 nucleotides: TGTGCCAGCAGCCAATCTTCCACAGGGATGCAGTTCTTC. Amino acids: CASSQSSTGMQFF.

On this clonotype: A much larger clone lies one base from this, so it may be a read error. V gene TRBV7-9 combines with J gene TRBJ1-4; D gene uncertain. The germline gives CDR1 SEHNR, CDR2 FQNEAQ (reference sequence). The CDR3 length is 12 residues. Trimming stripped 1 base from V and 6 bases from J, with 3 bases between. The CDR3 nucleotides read TGTGCCAGCAGCTTAGATGATGAAAAACTGTTTTTT. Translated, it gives CASSLDDEKLFF.

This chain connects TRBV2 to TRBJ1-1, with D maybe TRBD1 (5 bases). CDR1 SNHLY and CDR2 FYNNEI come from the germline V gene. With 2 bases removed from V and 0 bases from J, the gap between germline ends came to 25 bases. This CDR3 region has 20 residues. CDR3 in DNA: TGTGCCAGCAGTGAATCCTCGGGACTCGCCGCCGGGGTACTGAACACTGAAGCTTTCTTT. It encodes CASSESSGLAAGVLNTEAFF. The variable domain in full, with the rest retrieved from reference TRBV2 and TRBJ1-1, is EPEVTQTPSHQVTQMGQEVILRCVPISNHLYFYWYRQILGQKVEFLVSFYNNEISEKSEIFDDQFSVERPDGSNFTLKIRSTKLEDSAMYFCASSESSGLAAGVLNTEAFFGQGTRLTVV.

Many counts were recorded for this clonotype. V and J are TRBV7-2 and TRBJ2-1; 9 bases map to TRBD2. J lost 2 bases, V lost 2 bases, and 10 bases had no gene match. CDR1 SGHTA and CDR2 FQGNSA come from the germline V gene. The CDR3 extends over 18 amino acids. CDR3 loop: CASSLNRAAGGPYNEQFF. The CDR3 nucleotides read TGTGCCAGCAGCTTAAATCGGGCAGCGGGGGGTCCCTACAATGAGCAGTTCTTC.

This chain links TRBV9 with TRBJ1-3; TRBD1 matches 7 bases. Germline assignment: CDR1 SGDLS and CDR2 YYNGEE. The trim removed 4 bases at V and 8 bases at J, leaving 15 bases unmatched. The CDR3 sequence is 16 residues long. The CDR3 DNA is TGTGCCAGCAGCCCCACTAAGACAGGGCCAGCGGACACCATATATTTT. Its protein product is CASSPTKTGPADTIYF. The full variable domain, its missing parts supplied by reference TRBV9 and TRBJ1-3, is DSGVTQTPKHLITATGQRVTLRCSPRSGDLSVYWYQQSLDQGLQFLIQYYNGEERAKGNILERFSAQQFPDLHSELNLSSLELGDSALYFCASSPTKTGPADTIYFGEGSWLTVV.

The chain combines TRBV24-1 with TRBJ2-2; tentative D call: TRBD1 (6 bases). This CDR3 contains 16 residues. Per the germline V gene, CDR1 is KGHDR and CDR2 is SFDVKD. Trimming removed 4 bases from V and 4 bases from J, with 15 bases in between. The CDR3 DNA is TGTGCCACCAGTGAACAACGGGACACGGGCACCGGGGAGCTGTTTTTT. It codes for CATSEQRDTGTGELFF.

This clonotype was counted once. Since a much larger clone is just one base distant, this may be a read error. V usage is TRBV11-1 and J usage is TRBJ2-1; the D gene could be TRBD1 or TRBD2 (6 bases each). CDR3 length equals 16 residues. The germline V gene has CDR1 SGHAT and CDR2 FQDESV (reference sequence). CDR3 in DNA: TGTGTCAGCAGCCTCGGAGGGGGTTTGACCTACAATGAGCAGTTCTTC. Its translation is CVSSLGGGLTYNEQFF.

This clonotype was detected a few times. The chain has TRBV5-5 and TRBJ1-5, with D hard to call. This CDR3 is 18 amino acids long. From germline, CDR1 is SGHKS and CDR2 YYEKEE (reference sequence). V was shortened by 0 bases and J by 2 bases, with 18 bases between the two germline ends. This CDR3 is CASSLGAFISFGNQPQHF. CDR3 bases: TGTGCCAGCAGCTTGGGGGCTTTTATTTCGTTTGGCAATCAGCCCCAGCATTTT.

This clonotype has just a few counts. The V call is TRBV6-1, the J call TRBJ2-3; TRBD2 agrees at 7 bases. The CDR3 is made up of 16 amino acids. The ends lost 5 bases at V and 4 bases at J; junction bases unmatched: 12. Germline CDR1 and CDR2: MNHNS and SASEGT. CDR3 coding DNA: TGTGCCAGCAGTAGGGACCCCCGGGAGGTGGCAGATACGCAGTATTTT. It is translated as CASSRDPREVADTQYF.

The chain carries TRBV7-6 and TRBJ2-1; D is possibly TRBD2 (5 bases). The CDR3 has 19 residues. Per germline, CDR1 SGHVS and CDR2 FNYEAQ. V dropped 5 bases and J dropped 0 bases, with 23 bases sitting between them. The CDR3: CASSPDRGRPKASYNEQFF. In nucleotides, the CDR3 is TGTGCCAGCAGCCCTGATCGAGGGCGTCCTAAGGCCTCCTACAATGAGCAGTTCTTC. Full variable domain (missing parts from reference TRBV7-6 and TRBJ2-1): GAGVSQSPRYKVTKRGQDVALRCDPISGHVSLYWYRQALGQGPEFLTYFNYEAQQDKSGLPNDRFSAERPEGSISTLTIQRTEQRDSAMYRCASSPDRGRPKASYNEQFFGPGTRLTVL.

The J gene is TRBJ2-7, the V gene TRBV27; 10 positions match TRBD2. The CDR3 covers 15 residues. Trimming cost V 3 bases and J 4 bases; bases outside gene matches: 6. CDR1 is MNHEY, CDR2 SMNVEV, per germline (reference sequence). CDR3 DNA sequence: TGTGCCAGCAGTTTGCGGCTAGCGGGGGCTTACGAGCAGTACGTC. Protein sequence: CASSLRLAGAYEQYV.

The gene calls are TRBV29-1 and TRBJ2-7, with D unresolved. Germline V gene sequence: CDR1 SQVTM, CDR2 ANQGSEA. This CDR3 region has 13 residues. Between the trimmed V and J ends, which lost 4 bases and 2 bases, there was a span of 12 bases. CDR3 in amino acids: CSVGAETPYEQYF. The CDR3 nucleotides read TGCAGCGTTGGGGCAGAGACCCCCTACGAGCAGTACTTC.

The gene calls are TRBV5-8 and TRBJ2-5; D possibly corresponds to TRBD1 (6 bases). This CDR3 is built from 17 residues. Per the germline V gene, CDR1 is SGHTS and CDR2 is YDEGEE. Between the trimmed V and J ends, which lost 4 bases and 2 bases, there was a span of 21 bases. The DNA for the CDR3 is TGTGCCAGCAGCCCACAGGGTTGGGGGCTACCGCAAGAGACCCAGTACTTC. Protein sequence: CASSPQGWGLPQETQYF.

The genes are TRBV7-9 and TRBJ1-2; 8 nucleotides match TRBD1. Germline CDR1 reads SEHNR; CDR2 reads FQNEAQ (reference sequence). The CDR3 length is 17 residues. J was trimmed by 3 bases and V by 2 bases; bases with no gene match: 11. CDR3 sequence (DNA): TGTGCCAGCAGCTTAAGTCCCGGCAGGGGGCAGGACTATGGCTACACCTTC. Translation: CASSLSPGRGQDYGYTF.

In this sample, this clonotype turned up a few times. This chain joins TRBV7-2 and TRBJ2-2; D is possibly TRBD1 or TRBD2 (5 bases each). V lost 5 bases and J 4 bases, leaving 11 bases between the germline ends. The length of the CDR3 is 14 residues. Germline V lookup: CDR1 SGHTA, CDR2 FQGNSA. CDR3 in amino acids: CASSPQGPTGELFF. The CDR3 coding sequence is TGTGCCAGCAGCCCCCAGGGACCCACCGGGGAGCTGTTTTTT.

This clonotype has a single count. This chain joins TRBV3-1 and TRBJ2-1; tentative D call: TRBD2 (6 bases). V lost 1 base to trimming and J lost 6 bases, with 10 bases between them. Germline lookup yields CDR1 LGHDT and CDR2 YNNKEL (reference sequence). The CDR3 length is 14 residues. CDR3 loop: CASSQARLVNEQFF. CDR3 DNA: TGTGCCAGCAGCCAAGCCAGACTAGTCAATGAGCAGTTCTTC.

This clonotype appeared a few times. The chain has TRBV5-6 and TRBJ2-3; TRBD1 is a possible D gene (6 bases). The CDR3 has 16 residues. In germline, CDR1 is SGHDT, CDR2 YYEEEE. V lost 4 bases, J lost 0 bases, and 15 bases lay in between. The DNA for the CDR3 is TGTGCCAGCAGCAAAAGGGGGTTTGCTAGCACAGATACGCAGTATTTT. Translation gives CASSKRGFASTDTQYF.

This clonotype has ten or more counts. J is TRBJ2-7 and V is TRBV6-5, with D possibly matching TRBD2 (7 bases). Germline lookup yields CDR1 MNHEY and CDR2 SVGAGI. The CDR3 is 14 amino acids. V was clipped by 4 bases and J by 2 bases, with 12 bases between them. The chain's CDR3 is CASSLRGGPYEQYF. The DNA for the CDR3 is TGTGCCAGCAGTTTAAGGGGGGGGCCCTACGAGCAGTACTTC.

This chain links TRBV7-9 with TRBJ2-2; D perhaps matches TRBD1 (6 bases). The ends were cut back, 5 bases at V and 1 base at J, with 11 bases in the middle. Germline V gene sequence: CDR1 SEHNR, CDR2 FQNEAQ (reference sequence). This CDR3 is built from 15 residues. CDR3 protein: CASSPLDRNTGELFF. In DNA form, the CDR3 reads TGTGCCAGCAGCCCCCTGGACAGGAACACCGGGGAGCTGTTTTTT.

CDR3 sequence (DNA): TGTGCCAGCAGTTTCTTCGGGACAGTTTACAATGAGCAGTTCTTC. Its translation: CASSFFGTVYNEQFF. V and J are TRBV27 and TRBJ2-1, with 7 bases fitting TRBD1. The CDR3 runs 15 residues. J was trimmed by 4 bases and V by 3 bases; bases with no gene match: 6. CDR1 is MNHEY, CDR2 SMNVEV, per germline (reference sequence).

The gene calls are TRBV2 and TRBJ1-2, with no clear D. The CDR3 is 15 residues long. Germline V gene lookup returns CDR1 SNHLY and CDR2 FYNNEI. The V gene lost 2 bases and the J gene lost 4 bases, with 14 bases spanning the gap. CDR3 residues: CASSEFPADPYGYTF. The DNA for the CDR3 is TGTGCCAGCAGTGAATTCCCCGCGGACCCCTATGGCTACACCTTC. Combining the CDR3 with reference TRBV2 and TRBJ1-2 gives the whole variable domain EPEVTQTPSHQVTQMGQEVILRCVPISNHLYFYWYRQILGQKVEFLVSFYNNEISEKSEIFDDQFSVERPDGSNFTLKIRSTKLEDSAMYFCASSEFPADPYGYTFGSGTRLTVV.

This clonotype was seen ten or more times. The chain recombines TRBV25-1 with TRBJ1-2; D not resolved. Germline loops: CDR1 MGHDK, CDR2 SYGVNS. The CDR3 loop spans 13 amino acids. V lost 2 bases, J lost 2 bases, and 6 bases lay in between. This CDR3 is CASSEAGNYGYTF. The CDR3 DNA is TGTGCCAGCAGTGAAGCGGGAAACTATGGCTACACCTTC.

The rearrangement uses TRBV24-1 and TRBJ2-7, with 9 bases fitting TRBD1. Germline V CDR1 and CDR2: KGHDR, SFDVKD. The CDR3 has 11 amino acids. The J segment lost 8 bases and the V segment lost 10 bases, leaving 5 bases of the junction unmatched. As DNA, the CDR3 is TGTGCCACGAGACAGGGGGTCAAGCAGTACTTC. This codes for CATRQGVKQYF.

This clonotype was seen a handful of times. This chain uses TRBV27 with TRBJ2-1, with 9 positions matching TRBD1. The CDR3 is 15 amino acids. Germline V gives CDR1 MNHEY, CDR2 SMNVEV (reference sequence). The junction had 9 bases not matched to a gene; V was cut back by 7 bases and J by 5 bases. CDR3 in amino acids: CASTDRGGSNNEQFF. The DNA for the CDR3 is TGTGCCAGCACCGACAGGGGGGGTTCGAACAATGAGCAGTTCTTC.

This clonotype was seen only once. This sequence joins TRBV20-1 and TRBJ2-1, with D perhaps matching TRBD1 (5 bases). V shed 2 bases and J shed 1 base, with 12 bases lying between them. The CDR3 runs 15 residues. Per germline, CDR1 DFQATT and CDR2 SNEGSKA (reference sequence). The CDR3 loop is CSARNYRLSYNEQFF. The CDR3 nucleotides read TGCAGTGCTAGAAACTACAGGTTATCCTACAATGAGCAGTTCTTC.

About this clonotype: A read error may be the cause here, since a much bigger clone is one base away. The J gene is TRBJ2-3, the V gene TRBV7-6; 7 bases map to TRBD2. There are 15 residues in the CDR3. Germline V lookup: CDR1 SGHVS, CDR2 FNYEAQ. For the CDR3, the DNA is TGTGTCAGCAGCTTACCGGGGGGTAGCACAGATACGCAGTATTTT. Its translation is CVSSLPGGSTDTQYF.

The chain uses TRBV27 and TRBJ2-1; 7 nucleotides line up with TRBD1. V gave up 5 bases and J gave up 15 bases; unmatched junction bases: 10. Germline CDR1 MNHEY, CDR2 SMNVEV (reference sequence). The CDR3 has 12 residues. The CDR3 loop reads CASSRLDRDPFF. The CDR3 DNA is TGTGCCAGCAGTCGATTAGACAGGGACCCGTTCTTC.